The 18 T cell receptor beta chains listed next were all sequenced from one sample in a study of immune aging and cytomegalovirus after organ transplant. This sample's time point: five sample-tagged time points from pre-transplant (day -1) to day 368 post-transplant, pooled. A microwell BD Rhapsody targeted mRNA and AbSeq workflow captured the cells and built the libraries. One entry per CDR3 protein, called by TCRdb with MiXCR from the single-cell sequencing reads. The sample lists roughly 23,000 distinct CDR3 sequences, more than 35% occurring once. These TCRs are of unknown antigen specificity. The source material was CMV peptide-activated CD4+ and CD8+ T cells sorted from blood, sampled at five time points, pooled. The subset here: sorted CD8+CD137+ and CD4+CD154+ T cells after approximately 12 h CMV IE-1 peptide stimulation. These receptors were obtained from a female donor who had a heart transplant and CMV viremia.

The gene calls are TRBV29-1 and TRBJ2-1; D not resolved. The CDR3 runs 13 residues. V gave up 4 bases and J gave up 0 bases, with 7 bases separating them. CDR1 and CDR2 (germline): SQVTM, ANQGSEA. The CDR3 coding sequence is TGCAGCGTTGGGGCCGCCTCCTACAATGAGCAGTTCTTC. Translating it yields CSVGAASYNEQFF.

This clonotype has only a few counts. The gene calls are TRBV3-1 and TRBJ2-7; D unresolved. Germline CDR1 and CDR2: LGHDT and YNNKEL (reference sequence). V lost 4 bases, J lost 6 bases, and 10 bases lay in between. The CDR3 is made up of 12 amino acids. The DNA of the CDR3 is TGTGCCAGCAGCCCTCTGGGCGGCGAGCAGTACTTC. Residues: CASSPLGGEQYF.

The chain is built from TRBV21-1 and TRBJ2-2; the D call TRBD2 from the table was never checked on the DNA. TRBV21-1 represents a pseudogene. The length of the CDR3 is 14 residues. The CDR3 spells CASNERESTGELFF. The CDR3 nucleotides read TGTGCCAGCAATGAGCGGGAGAGCACCGGGGAGCTGTTTTTT.

This clonotype was counted many times. The rearrangement uses TRBV9 and TRBJ1-1; D is unresolved. The V end lost 0 bases, the J end lost 1 base, and 13 bases lay between the germline ends. CDR1 is SGDLS and CDR2 is YYNGEE in the germline V gene. The CDR3 has 16 residues. Written as DNA, the CDR3 is TGTGCCAGCAGCGTAGGGAGGGTGGACTCGAACACTGAAGCTTTCTTT. It specifies CASSVGRVDSNTEAFF.

The table lists this clonotype with many counts. The rearrangement joins TRBV4-2 to TRBJ1-5; 9 positions match TRBD1. Germline V gene lookup returns CDR1 LGHNA and CDR2 YNFKEQ. Trimming cost V 1 base and J 7 bases; bases outside gene matches: 5. The CDR3 has 15 amino acids. The CDR3 reads CASSQGTGDSQPQHF. CDR3 bases: TGTGCCAGCAGCCAAGGGACAGGGGACAGCCAGCCCCAGCATTTT.

The chain carries TRBV12-3 or TRBV12-4 and TRBJ2-7; D remains unclear. This CDR3 is 12 amino acids long. Trimming took 4 bases from V and 1 from J, leaving 5 bases between them. CDR3 protein: CASSYGSYEQYF. The DNA for the CDR3 is TGTGCCAGCAGTTATGGGTCCTACGAGCAGTACTTC.

This chain links TRBV20-1 with TRBJ2-2; D gene ambiguous. The CDR3 has 11 amino acids. Trimming pared 1 base from V and 7 bases from J, leaving 4 bases between. Germline V lookup: CDR1 DFQATT, CDR2 SNEGSKA (reference sequence). CDR3 region: CSARGGGELFF. The CDR3 DNA reads TGCAGTGCTAGAGGAGGCGGGGAGCTGTTTTTT.

This clonotype is classed as medium-sized. The chain carries TRBV20-1 and TRBJ2-3; tentative D call: TRBD1 (5 bases). The CDR3 runs to 16 residues. Trimming took off 1 base at V and 4 bases at J, with 18 bases between the two ends. Germline loops: CDR1 DFQATT, CDR2 SNEGSKA (reference sequence). Written as DNA, the CDR3 is TGCAGTGCTAGAGTCAGTCCCAGGGTTGCTGCAGATACGCAGTATTTT. This translates into CSARVSPRVAADTQYF.

The sample holds many counts of this clonotype. The J gene is TRBJ1-2, the V gene TRBV19; 10 nucleotides align to TRBD1. V lost 3 bases, J lost 3 bases, and 7 bases stayed unmatched. CDR3 length: 16 residues. Germline V CDR1 and CDR2: LNHDA, SQIVND (reference sequence). As DNA, the CDR3 is TGTGCCAGTAGTATCCGACCCGGGACAGGGGACTATGGCTACACCTTC. This encodes CASSIRPGTGDYGYTF.

The CDR3 protein is CASSLAVGGGINGYTF. The CDR3 region has the DNA TGTGCCAGCAGCTTAGCGGTTGGAGGGGGAATTAATGGCTACACCTTC. The chain is built from TRBV7-9 and TRBJ1-2; TRBD1 might be the D (6 bases). The V and J ends lost 0 bases and 6 bases respectively, with 17 bases between them. The CDR3 runs to 16 residues. CDR1 and CDR2 (germline): SEHNR, FQNEAQ (reference sequence).

This clonotype came up a few times. A read error may be the cause here, since a much bigger clone is one base away. J is TRBJ2-2 and V is TRBV20-1; 9 positions match TRBD2. CDR3 size: 14 residues. Germline CDR1 DFQATT, CDR2 SNEGSKA (reference sequence). The CDR3 coding sequence is TGCAGTGCTACGACTAGCGGTAACGCCGGGGGGCTGTTTTTT. Translation gives CSATTSGNAGGLFF.

The V and J genes are TRBV7-9 and TRBJ2-5; D not resolved. Germline lookup yields CDR1 SEHNR and CDR2 FQNEAQ (reference sequence). This CDR3 has 14 residues. The ends were cut back, 2 bases at V and 2 bases at J, with 9 bases in the middle. The CDR3 region is CASSLSGLQETQYF. In nucleotides, the CDR3 is TGTGCCAGCAGCTTATCGGGTTTACAAGAGACCCAGTACTTC.

The chain combines TRBV30 with TRBJ2-1; D not resolved. The ends were cut back, 3 bases at V and 8 bases at J, with 11 bases in the middle. There are 12 residues in the CDR3. Germline assignment: CDR1 GTSNPN and CDR2 SVGIG (reference sequence). CDR3 DNA sequence: TGTGCCTGGAGAGAAGGACCCGATGAGCAGTTCTTC. This gives the protein CAWREGPDEQFF.

A remark on this clonotype: One end of the junction fails to match germline, which may point to a read error. The chain combines TRBV2 with TRBJ2-2, with D tentatively TRBD1 (6 bases). From germline, CDR1 is SNHLY and CDR2 FYNNEI. The CDR3 totals 19 residues. CDR3: CVSIGFPGHQASDTGELLF. Written as DNA, the CDR3 is TGTGTCAGCATAGGCTTCCCGGGACATCAGGCTTCTGATACCGGGGAGCTGCTTTTT.

This clonotype showed up just a few times. Because it lacks the conserved phenylalanine or tryptophan at the end, this CDR3 is likely a read error. The DNA is omitted, as the CDR3 cannot be located on it reliably, and the CDR3 follows TCRdb's listing. This chain uses TRBV6-6 with TRBJ2-1; the D segment call TRBD2 is taken from the table without a DNA check. The CDR3 adds up to 15 amino acids, both ends counted. From germline, CDR1 is MNHNY and CDR2 SVGAGI (reference sequence). CDR3 protein: CASSKGLDVYNERFL.

This clonotype was counted once. At one end, the junction sequence differs from germline, possibly due to a read error. The chain links TRBV28 to TRBJ2-3; the match to TRBD2 covers 7 bases. The CDR3 runs to 15 residues. Germline V lookup: CDR1 MDHEN, CDR2 SYDVKM. CDR3 in DNA: TGTGCCGGCAGTTACTCACTAGCGCCGACAGATACGCAGTATTTT. Amino acids: CAGSYSLAPTDTQYF.

This clonotype was counted a few times. This chain links TRBV5-4 with TRBJ2-2; 8 bases agree with TRBD2. V shed 0 bases and J 7 bases; nucleotides not matched to a gene: 8. This CDR3 has 16 amino acids. Per germline, CDR1 SGHNT and CDR2 YYREEE (reference sequence). CDR3 sequence reads: CASSLAGGGLSGELFF. CDR3 sequence (DNA): TGTGCCAGCAGCTTGGCCGGGGGGGGATTGAGCGGGGAGCTGTTTTTT.

This clonotype was detected a few times. The V gene is TRBV7-2, the J gene TRBJ2-7; 7 positions match TRBD1. The V and J ends lost 5 bases and 3 bases, in that order; junction bases with no gene match: 7. Germline V gives CDR1 SGHTA, CDR2 FQGNSA. CDR3 length: 14 residues. CDR3 sequence reads: CASSITGVGYEQYF. CDR3 nucleotide sequence: TGTGCCAGCAGCATTACAGGGGTGGGCTACGAGCAGTACTTC.